This T cell receptor (beta chain) was captured by sequencing in a study of blood T cell repertoires in COVID-19. In the study overall: The samples span acute and convalescent COVID-19 from the United States, Italy and Spain.

Per the original methods: Estimated nucleated cell counts came from reference gene primer amplification. Some clones are missing from TCRdb's copy, which holds only in-frame ones; the method was immunoSEQ multiplex PCR. D and trimming were read from the DNA, whereas the V and J calls and clone size are those reported in that table. This sample yields roughly 70,000 clones, of which roughly nine tenths are seen a single time; approximately 8.9% belongs to the top ten. CDR3 size: 17 residues. Germline V gives CDR1 KGHDR, CDR2 SFDVKD. With 0 bases removed from V and 1 base from J, the gap between germline ends came to 12 bases.

The TCR comes from a man aged 80 or over with acute or convalescent COVID-19. This chain connects TRBV24-1 to TRBJ2-1; D remains ambiguous. The sequenced sample consisted of peripheral blood. The CDR3 sequence: CATSDLSPGRSYNEQFF. The DNA of the CDR3 is TGTGCCACCAGTGATTTGTCGCCAGGAAGGTCCTACAATGAGCAGTTCTTC.